One sample yielded the 30 T cell receptor beta chains listed below, sequenced in a study of T cell responses to AZD1222 COVID-19 vaccine. The protocol was immunoSEQ multiplex PCR, while the TCRdb copy is restricted to in-frame clones and leaves out a portion. The sample yields roughly 120,000 clones, about 89% seen once. The sample in question was peripheral blood, obtained on day 0 of AZD1222 vaccination. These receptors were obtained from an adult in good health.

The V gene is TRBV11-3, the J gene TRBJ2-1; the D call may be TRBD1 or TRBD2 (6 bases each). The germline V and J ends were trimmed by 6 bases and 8 bases, with 20 bases remaining between them. This CDR3 is built from 15 residues. The germline CDR1 and CDR2 sequences are SGHNT and YENEEA. The CDR3 DNA reads as TGTGCCAGCAGTTTCTCCGGGGGCCCGATGTATGAGCAGTTCTTC. It codes for CASSFSGGPMYEQFF.

This clone was recorded once. The chain combines TRBV5-1 with TRBJ1-1, with D maybe TRBD1 (5 bases). V lost 0 bases to trimming and J lost 0 bases, with 9 bases between them. The length of the CDR3 is 15 residues. Germline V gene data show CDR1 as SGHRS and CDR2 as YFSETQ. In DNA, the CDR3 is TGCGCCAGCAGCTTGGTGGGGACCCTGAACACTGAAGCTTTCTTT. Its translation is CASSLVGTLNTEAFF.

The rearrangement links TRBV28 to TRBJ2-7; D tentatively fits TRBD1 or TRBD2 (6 bases each). CDR1 and CDR2 (germline): MDHEN, SYDVKM. CDR3 length equals 13 residues. The V end was cut by 7 bases, the J end by 2 bases, with 12 bases between. CDR3 loop: CASTRGVPYEQYF. The CDR3 DNA reads TGTGCCAGCACTAGGGGGGTTCCCTACGAGCAGTACTTC.

On this clone itself: One end of the junction fails to match germline, which may point to a read error. Here the CDR3 reads CASSQEGWGTGDF. The CDR3 DNA sequence: TGCGCCAGCAGCCAAGAAGGGTGGGGGACAGGGGACTTC. V and J are TRBV4-1 and TRBJ1-2; 10 bases are a match to TRBD1. The CDR3 spans 13 residues. Germline CDR1 MGHRA, CDR2 YSYEKL.

The V and J genes are TRBV5-1 and TRBJ2-5; TRBD2 aligns across 11 bases. The CDR3 contains 16 residues. Germline loops: CDR1 SGHRS, CDR2 YFSETQ. The junction had 6 bases not matched to a gene; V was cut back by 2 bases and J by 3 bases. The CDR3 reads CASSLGDSGGEETQYF. The CDR3 bases are TGCGCCAGCAGCTTAGGCGATAGCGGGGGGGAAGAGACCCAGTACTTC.

V and J are TRBV5-1 and TRBJ2-3; D is uncertain. The V gene lost 0 bases and the J gene lost 5 bases, with 7 bases spanning the gap. The CDR3 runs 13 residues. Germline V gene data show CDR1 as SGHRS and CDR2 as YFSETQ. The CDR3 region is CASSLAFGDTQYF. In DNA, the CDR3 is TGCGCCAGCAGCTTGGCCTTTGGAGATACGCAGTATTTT.

This chain joins TRBV6-2 or TRBV6-3 and TRBJ1-2; D may be TRBD1 (6 bases). Germline V gene data show CDR1 as MNHEY and CDR2 as SVGEGT. The CDR3 totals 14 residues. V lost 6 bases and J lost 6, with 17 bases in between. The CDR3 loop reads CASSSTGARNGYTF. CDR3 in DNA: TGTGCCAGCAGCTCGACAGGAGCGAGGAATGGCTACACCTTC.

V is TRBV3-1 (or the pseudogene TRBV3-2) and J is TRBJ1-1, with 7 bases identical to TRBD1. CDR3 length: 18 amino acids. J lost 6 bases, V lost 6 bases, and 22 bases had no gene match. Germline CDR1 and CDR2: LGHDT and YNNKEL (reference sequence). CDR3 region: CASRNLLTGKAKSAEAFF. The DNA for the CDR3 is TGTGCCAGCAGGAACCTTCTGACAGGGAAGGCGAAAAGCGCTGAAGCTTTCTTT.

J is TRBJ1-6 and V is TRBV11-2; a possible D gene is TRBD1 (5 bases). Trimming removed 3 bases from V and 13 bases from J, with 10 bases in between. The CDR3 contains 12 residues. Germline V gene lookup returns CDR1 SGHAT and CDR2 FQNNGV. Here the CDR3 reads CASSLNAGPLHF. DNA for the CDR3: TGTGCCAGCAGCTTGAATGCAGGGCCCCTCCACTTT.

This chain connects TRBV7-3 to TRBJ2-1; D assignment may be TRBD1 or TRBD2 (5 bases each). Trimming cost V 4 bases and J 0 bases, with 10 bases left between them. Germline CDR1 SGHTA, CDR2 FQGTGA. The CDR3 has 15 amino acids. The DNA of the CDR3 is TGTGCCAGCAGCTCAGGGAGTAGCTCCTACAATGAGCAGTTCTTC. Protein product: CASSSGSSSYNEQFF.

The gene calls are TRBV30 and TRBJ1-6, with D possibly being TRBD1 (5 bases). CDR1 and CDR2 (germline): GTSNPN, SVGIG (reference sequence). The CDR3 length is 14 residues. V was trimmed by 2 bases and J by 9 bases, leaving 14 bases between them. CDR3 coding DNA: TGTGCCTGGAGTTCGGGACTTGAGACTTCACCCCTCCACTTT. Translation: CAWSSGLETSPLHF.

This clone is termed medium-sized. V gene TRBV7-9 combines with J gene TRBJ2-3; D is unresolved. Trimming stripped 5 bases from V and 6 bases from J, with 15 bases between. Looked up from germline, CDR1 is SEHNR and CDR2 is FQNEAQ (reference sequence). This CDR3 region has 14 residues. The CDR3 DNA sequence: TGTGCCAGCAGCCAGAACTTGGGTAGGGATACGCAGTATTTT. Translating gives CASSQNLGRDTQYF.

The chain combines TRBV30 with TRBJ1-1; D ambiguous. Looked up from germline, CDR1 is GTSNPN and CDR2 is SVGIG (reference sequence). V was pared by 0 bases and J by 6 bases, with 17 bases between. CDR3 size: 15 residues. CDR3 in amino acids: CAWSVPVGRRSEAFF. DNA for the CDR3: TGTGCCTGGAGTGTCCCCGTCGGCCGTCGATCTGAAGCTTTCTTT.

The chain joins TRBV10-3 to TRBJ2-1, with D maybe TRBD1 (6 bases). Germline V lookup: CDR1 ENHRY, CDR2 SYGVKD. Between the trimmed V and J ends, which lost 10 bases and 0 bases, there was a span of 13 bases. This CDR3 contains 14 residues. CDR3 nucleotide sequence: TGTGCCAGCTCTAGCAGGGGCTCCTACAATGAGCAGTTCTTC. Its translation is CASSSRGSYNEQFF.

The rearrangement joins TRBV11-1 to TRBJ2-1, with 11 bases that match TRBD1. Looked up from germline, CDR1 is SGHAT and CDR2 is FQDESV (reference sequence). V dropped 5 bases and J dropped 8; count of bases not matched to a gene: 11. The CDR3 has 16 amino acids. The CDR3 sequence is CASSREGTGGFYEQFF. The CDR3 coding sequence is TGTGCCAGCAGCCGTGAGGGGACAGGGGGTTTCTATGAGCAGTTCTTC.

The V and J genes are TRBV14 and TRBJ2-5; D remains unclear. Between the trimmed V and J ends, which lost 3 bases and 9 bases, there was a span of 11 bases. Germline CDR1 SGHDN, CDR2 FVKESK. There are 12 residues in the CDR3. The CDR3 DNA sequence: TGTGCCAGCAGCCAGAATAGAAGGGCCCAGTACTTC. It specifies CASSQNRRAQYF.

This clone was detected only once. The V call is TRBV19, the J call TRBJ1-1; D is unclear. Looked up from germline, CDR1 is LNHDA and CDR2 is SQIVND (reference sequence). The CDR3 length is 15 residues. Trimming shortened V by 7 bases and J by 3 bases, and 18 bases separated the two germline ends. The CDR3, as DNA: TGTGCCAGTACCTGGATTTTGGAAGGCGACACTGAAGCTTTCTTT. Translation: CASTWILEGDTEAFF.

This sequence joins TRBV10-3 and TRBJ1-5; 8 bases map to TRBD1. The CDR3 consists of 14 residues. Germline trimming cut 11 bases from V and 3 bases from J; bases unmatched to any gene: 9. Germline V CDR1 and CDR2: ENHRY, SYGVKD. CDR3 sequence (DNA): TGTGCCTCCCAGGGGGCGGGGAACAATCAGCCCCAGCATTTT. The encoded protein is CASQGAGNNQPQHF.

The chain is built from TRBV10-2 and TRBJ1-2, with 12 bases lining up with TRBD1. In germline, CDR1 is WSHSY, CDR2 SAAADI. V shed 0 bases, J shed 8 bases, and the junction held 4 bases outside the gene matches. This CDR3 is built from 15 residues. This chain's CDR3 is CASSESGQGARGYTF. Here the CDR3 DNA reads TGCGCCAGCAGTGAGTCGGGACAGGGGGCGCGGGGCTACACCTTC.

This chain connects TRBV19 to TRBJ1-4; D is ambiguous. The CDR3 spans 14 residues. Germline-derived CDR1 and CDR2 are LNHDA and SQIVND (reference sequence). The V and J ends lost 8 bases and 3 bases respectively, with 13 bases between them. This chain's CDR3 is CASSPQMSNEKLFF. Here the CDR3 DNA reads TGTGCCAGTTCCCCCCAGATGTCTAATGAAAAACTGTTTTTT.

This sequence joins TRBV29-1 and TRBJ1-2; D is uncertain. The CDR3 is 10 amino acids. From germline, CDR1 is SQVTM and CDR2 ANQGSEA. V lost 4 bases and J lost 3, with 3 bases in between. CDR3 protein: CSVADYGYTF. CDR3 DNA: TGCAGCGTTGCAGACTATGGCTACACCTTC.

This clone was seen once. V gene TRBV6-6 combines with J gene TRBJ1-5, with TRBD1 identical over 7 bases. The germline V gene encodes CDR1 MNHNY and CDR2 SVGAGI (reference sequence). The CDR3 runs 14 residues. V dropped 5 bases and J dropped 2; count of bases not matched to a gene: 3. DNA for the CDR3: TGTGCCAGCAGTAGGGGGCTAGGCAATCAGCCCCAGCATTTT. This translates into CASSRGLGNQPQHF.

The rearrangement links TRBV3-1 (or the pseudogene TRBV3-2) to TRBJ2-3; 9 bases line up with TRBD2. CDR1 and CDR2 from the germline V gene are LGHDT and YNNKEL (reference sequence). Trimming removed 7 bases from V and 6 bases from J; junction bases left unmatched: 8. CDR3 length equals 14 residues. CDR3 sequence (DNA): TGTGCCAGCAACTCCGCGGGGGGGCAGGATACGCAGTATTTT. Translating it yields CASNSAGGQDTQYF.

The CDR3 here is CASSQRRDYLNEQFF. Here the CDR3 DNA reads TGTGCCAGCAGCCAAAGGCGGGACTATTTAAATGAGCAGTTCTTC. This chain uses TRBV3-1 (or the pseudogene TRBV3-2) with TRBJ2-1, with TRBD2 identical over 7 bases. The CDR3 runs 15 residues. V lost 2 bases to trimming and J lost 7 bases; unmatched junction nucleotides: 8. Germline lookup yields CDR1 LGHDT and CDR2 YNNKEL (reference sequence).

The J gene is TRBJ2-3, the V gene TRBV18, with D perhaps TRBD2 (5 bases). Trimming removed 8 bases from V and 6 bases from J, with 12 bases in between. This CDR3 comprises 12 residues. Germline V gene data show CDR1 as KGHSH and CDR2 as LQKENI. In nucleotides, the CDR3 is TGTGCCAGCAAATCTGGAGGCGATACGCAGTATTTT. This translates into CASKSGGDTQYF.

The rearrangement links TRBV6-2 or TRBV6-3 to TRBJ1-5; TRBD1 matches 8 bases. CDR3 length: 12 residues. CDR1 is MNHEY, CDR2 SVGEGT, per germline. Trimming cost V 2 bases and J 16 bases; bases outside gene matches: 7. This CDR3 reads CASSYTGQDRHF. The CDR3 nucleotides are TGTGCCAGCAGTTACACGGGACAGGACAGACATTTT.

This chain connects TRBV7-3 to TRBJ2-7, with a possible D match to TRBD2 (6 bases). The germline V and J ends were trimmed by 3 bases and 0 bases, with 12 bases remaining between them. The CDR3 runs 15 residues. Germline V gives CDR1 SGHTA, CDR2 FQGTGA. The CDR3 DNA follows: TGTGCCAGCAGCTTGGAGGGCGGGGCCTCCTACGAGCAGTACTTC. Protein product: CASSLEGGASYEQYF.

The chain uses TRBV13 and TRBJ2-1; D is possibly TRBD2 (5 bases). The germline V gene encodes CDR1 PRHDT and CDR2 FYEKMQ (reference sequence). The CDR3 sequence is 14 residues long. V shed 5 bases and J shed 0 bases, with 8 bases lying between them. The CDR3 is CASSLGLSYNEQFF. Written as DNA, the CDR3 is TGTGCCAGCAGCCTCGGACTCTCCTACAATGAGCAGTTCTTC.

The chain has TRBV28 and TRBJ1-1; D remains ambiguous. Deletions cut 7 bases from V and 10 bases from J, with 22 bases between. CDR3 size: 14 residues. Germline V CDR1 and CDR2: MDHEN, SYDVKM. CDR3 DNA sequence: TGTGCCAGCATAATTGCTGGGGTACCTCCGGCAGCTTTCTTT. It codes for CASIIAGVPPAAFF.

This chain connects TRBV12-3 or TRBV12-4 to TRBJ1-3; D is uncertain. Trimming shortened V by 3 bases and J by 3 bases, and 3 bases separated the two germline ends. This CDR3 contains 12 residues. CDR3 in amino acids: CASSFFGNTIYF. The CDR3 DNA is TGTGCCAGCAGTTTTTTTGGAAACACCATATATTTT.